Detailed here is one TCR beta chain. These data originate in a study of blood T cell repertoires in COVID-19. About the study: Acute-phase and convalescent COVID-19 samples originated in the United States, Italy and Spain. The analysed material was cDNA or gDNA that came from T cells, B-cell-depleted T cells, or PBMCs.

Assay used: immunoSEQ multiplex PCR; TCRdb lists only in-frame clones, some missing. The repertoire holds about 190,000 clones, approximately 92% seen once, with 0.5% to 0.55% in the top ten. V shed 2 bases, J shed 5 bases, and the junction held 5 bases outside the gene matches. The CDR3 length is 15 residues. The germline gives CDR1 MNHEY, CDR2 SVGAGI. The origin of this receptor is a man between 50 and 59 years old with acute or convalescent COVID-19. The specimen was peripheral blood. The V call is TRBV6-5, the J call TRBJ2-5, with TRBD1 matching over 10 bases. The CDR3 DNA reads as TGTGCCAGCAGTTACGGGGACAGGGGTTGGGAGACCCAGTACTTC. Amino acid sequence: CASSYGDRGWETQYF.